Here is one T cell receptor (beta chain) with its context. No antigen is known for it. Patient tissue came from resections in Japan or China, 2014–2017. This table comes from immunoSEQ multiplex PCR, and its TCRdb copy is limited to in-frame clones, with some not included. The sample has some 3,000 clones, about 48% seen once. The data derive from a study of immune evolution from preneoplasia to lung adenocarcinoma. Findings and limits, study-wide: Normal lung had highest clonality; later lesions appeared denser, more diverse. Top clone frequencies peaked in normal lung, apparently declining through invasive adenocarcinoma.

This CDR3 is 16 amino acids long. Germline V gives CDR1 MDHEN, CDR2 SYDVKM. V was pared by 2 bases and J by 5 bases, with 9 bases of the junction left unmatched. The origin of this receptor is a person between 50 and 60 years old with lung adenocarcinoma. This chain links TRBV28 with TRBJ2-3, with 8 bases lining up with TRBD2. The sequenced material came from FFPE normal lung tissue adjacent to the tumor. CDR3 loop: CASSLESGGGLDTQYF. For the CDR3, the DNA is TGTGCCAGCAGTTTAGAGAGCGGGGGAGGGTTAGATACGCAGTATTTT.